The 20 T cell receptor beta chains in this list originate from one sample, sequenced in a study of blood T cell repertoires in COVID-19. The assay was immunoSEQ multiplex PCR, and TCRdb's table has in-frame clones only and misses some. Of about 440,000 clones in the sample, around 90% were seen once. The material sequenced was PBMCs or T cells enriched from blood (not recorded which). These receptors came from a man aged 18 to 35 who had recovered from COVID-19.

The chain combines TRBV11-2 with TRBJ2-7, with TRBD1 as a possible D gene (6 bases). V gave up 0 bases and J gave up 0 bases, with 6 bases separating them. The CDR3 totals 14 residues. Germline V gives CDR1 SGHAT, CDR2 FQNNGV. The CDR3 sequence: CASSLEDSSYEQYF. CDR3 coding DNA: TGTGCCAGCAGCTTAGAGGACAGCTCCTACGAGCAGTACTTC.

The V and J genes are TRBV19 and TRBJ1-4; 10 bases are shared with TRBD1. With V trimmed by 3 bases and J by 2 bases, 6 bases remained unmatched. Per germline, CDR1 LNHDA and CDR2 SQIVND (reference sequence). This CDR3 spans 17 amino acids. The CDR3 region is CASSMGDRGSTNEKLFF. DNA of the CDR3: TGTGCCAGTAGTATGGGGGACAGGGGATCGACTAATGAAAAACTGTTTTTT.

The chain employs TRBV27 and TRBJ2-6, with D perhaps matching TRBD1 (5 bases). In germline, CDR1 is MNHEY, CDR2 SMNVEV (reference sequence). The CDR3 has 13 residues. V was shortened by 6 bases and J by 2 bases, with 5 bases between the two germline ends. CDR3 sequence reads: CASRGPGANVLTF. The CDR3 region has the DNA TGTGCCAGCAGGGGGCCTGGGGCCAACGTCCTGACTTTC. Complete variable domain (other parts from reference TRBV27 and TRBJ2-6): EAQVTQNPRYLITVTGKKLTVTCSQNMNHEYMSWYRQDPGLGLRQIYYSMNVEVTDKGDVPEGYKVSRKEKRNFPLILESPSPNQTSLYFCASRGPGANVLTFGAGSRLTVL.

The V and J genes are TRBV24-1 and TRBJ2-5, with 10 positions matching TRBD2. The CDR3 covers 19 residues. Germline V gene sequence: CDR1 KGHDR, CDR2 SFDVKD. J lost 3 bases, V lost 4 bases, and 16 bases had no gene match. The CDR3 loop is CATSDFRISGRAGEETQYF. The CDR3 DNA follows: TGTGCCACCAGTGACTTCAGGATCAGCGGGAGGGCCGGGGAAGAGACCCAGTACTTC.

V is TRBV7-2 and J is TRBJ2-2; 11 bases align to TRBD2. The CDR3 has 16 residues. Trimming took 1 base from V and 4 from J; bases not matched to a gene: 2. The germline V gene has CDR1 SGHTA and CDR2 FQGNSA. In DNA, the CDR3 is TGTGCCAGCAGCTTAGACCTAGCGGGAGGCACCGGGGAGCTGTTTTTT. Translated, it gives CASSLDLAGGTGELFF.

This clone was recorded only once. CDR3 in amino acids: CASSFRGAILDSPLHF. The CDR3 bases are TGTGCCAGCAGTTTCAGGGGGGCCATATTGGATTCACCCCTCCACTTT. The chain joins TRBV28 to TRBJ1-6; 7 bases match TRBD1. Germline V CDR1 and CDR2: MDHEN, SYDVKM. V lost 3 bases and J lost 8; bases outside the gene matches: 10. This CDR3 is built from 16 residues.

The chain has TRBV7-9 and TRBJ2-3; 9 bases are shared with TRBD2. Germline V gene sequence: CDR1 SEHNR, CDR2 FQNEAQ (reference sequence). The ends lost 6 bases at V and 4 bases at J; junction bases unmatched: 11. The length of the CDR3 is 16 residues. The CDR3 nucleotides are TGTGCCAGCAGTTCCCAGGATAGCGGGAGTCCAGATACGCAGTATTTT. Translated, it gives CASSSQDSGSPDTQYF.

The V gene is TRBV4-2, the J gene TRBJ2-1, with 9 bases aligning to TRBD2. CDR1 LGHNA and CDR2 YNFKEQ come from the germline V gene. The V gene end was trimmed by 0 bases and the J gene end by 5 bases; junction bases not matched to a gene: 8. The CDR3 contains 17 residues. CDR3 sequence (DNA): TGTGCCAGCAGCCAAGATTTGGCGGGAGGGATAAACAATGAGCAGTTCTTC. Amino acids: CASSQDLAGGINNEQFF.

The chain couples TRBV27 to TRBJ2-1; 9 bases align to TRBD1. V dropped 8 bases and J dropped 5; count of bases not matched to a gene: 7. CDR3 size: 14 residues. The germline CDR1 and CDR2 sequences are MNHEY and SMNVEV (reference sequence). The CDR3 DNA follows: TGTGCCAGCTCAACCGGGACAGGGCACAATGAGCAGTTCTTC. This gives the protein CASSTGTGHNEQFF.

The chain joins TRBV29-1 to TRBJ1-1; a weak D match, TRBD1 (6 bases). V lost 7 bases and J lost 2, with 17 bases in between. The germline CDR1 and CDR2 sequences are SQVTM and ANQGSEA. The CDR3 consists of 14 residues. DNA for the CDR3: TGCAGCGCCTGGACAGAACTAATCAACACTGAAGCTTTCTTT. Its protein is CSAWTELINTEAFF.

A few counts support this clone. The gene calls are TRBV11-2 and TRBJ2-7, with a weak D call TRBD1 (6 bases). Deletions cut 1 base from V and 3 bases from J, with 16 bases between. The V gene's germline CDR1 is SGHAT and CDR2 FQNNGV. The CDR3 spans 16 residues. CDR3 amino acids: CASSLGRGKGNYEQYF. Written as DNA, the CDR3 is TGTGCCAGCAGCTTAGGTAGGGGGAAGGGTAACTACGAGCAGTACTTC.

This chain links TRBV6-4 with TRBJ2-3; 12 bases line up with TRBD2. With 6 bases clipped from V and 1 base from J, the junction kept 2 bases outside the gene matches. The germline V gene encodes CDR1 MRHNA and CDR2 SNTAGT. CDR3 length equals 15 residues. In DNA, the CDR3 is TGTGCCAGCAGCCGACTAGCGGGGGGCACAGATACGCAGTATTTT. Residues: CASSRLAGGTDTQYF.

The chain carries TRBV3-1 (or the pseudogene TRBV3-2) and TRBJ2-5, with D perhaps matching TRBD1 (5 bases). The germline V and J ends were trimmed by 1 base and 1 base, with 16 bases remaining between them. This CDR3 spans 17 amino acids. Germline CDR1 is LGHDT and CDR2 is YNNKEL (reference sequence). CDR3 region: CASSQARRRVSQETQYF. The CDR3 DNA reads TGTGCCAGCAGCCAAGCCCGGCGCAGGGTGAGCCAAGAGACCCAGTACTTC.

The chain links TRBV18 to TRBJ2-7; 7 nucleotides agree with TRBD1. J was trimmed by 4 bases and V by 5 bases; bases with no gene match: 17. Per the germline V gene, CDR1 is KGHSH and CDR2 is LQKENI. The CDR3 has 17 amino acids. The CDR3 bases are TGTGCCAGCTCAAGACAGGGACCGAACCCCCTTTCATACGAGCAGTACTTC. Its translation is CASSRQGPNPLSYEQYF.

This chain's CDR3 is CAWSFGPLAGRGFGGYTF. The CDR3 nucleotides are TGTGCCTGGAGTTTTGGGCCCCTTGCTGGCAGGGGGTTCGGTGGCTACACCTTC. This chain connects TRBV30 to TRBJ1-2, with TRBD1 matching 7 bases. The CDR3 is made up of 18 amino acids. V lost 2 bases, J lost 7 bases, and 22 bases stayed unmatched. Germline-derived CDR1 and CDR2 are GTSNPN and SVGIG (reference sequence). Based on the CDR3 plus reference TRBV30 and TRBJ1-2, the full variable domain is SQTIHQWPATLVQPVGSPLSLECTVEGTSNPNLYWYRQAAGRGLQLLFYSVGIGQISSEVPQNLSASRPQDRQFILSSKKLLLSDSGFYLCAWSFGPLAGRGFGGYTFGSGTRLTVV.

This chain joins TRBV9 and TRBJ2-3; 11 bases align to TRBD2. The CDR3 is made up of 16 amino acids. V was pared by 4 bases and J by 2 bases, with 6 bases of the junction left unmatched. CDR1 and CDR2 (germline): SGDLS, YYNGEE. The CDR3 DNA reads TGTGCCAGCAGCCAAACTAGCGGGAGTATCACAGATACGCAGTATTTT. This sequence encodes CASSQTSGSITDTQYF.

This clone was observed a few times. This chain uses TRBV30 with TRBJ1-3, with TRBD1 matching 7 bases. Trimming cost V 3 bases and J 2 bases; bases outside gene matches: 7. This CDR3 is 15 amino acids long. Germline CDR1 reads GTSNPN; CDR2 reads SVGIG (reference sequence). CDR3 sequence (DNA): TGTGCCTGGAGGGAGACAGGGACTGCTGGAAACACCATATATTTT. Translation: CAWRETGTAGNTIYF.

This chain links TRBV15 with TRBJ2-7; 9 positions match TRBD1. Germline CDR1 LNHNV, CDR2 YYDKDF (reference sequence). The CDR3 runs 16 residues. J was trimmed by 5 bases and V by 5 bases; bases with no gene match: 13. CDR3: CATSPTLGQGFHEQYF. The DNA for the CDR3 is TGTGCCACCAGCCCGACCCTCGGACAGGGGTTCCACGAGCAGTACTTC.

This chain links TRBV15 with TRBJ1-5; tentative D call: TRBD1 (5 bases). This CDR3 comprises 16 residues. Per germline, CDR1 LNHNV and CDR2 YYDKDF (reference sequence). V lost 1 base and J 1 base, leaving 11 bases between the germline ends. The DNA for the CDR3 is TGTGCCACCAGCAGAGGGGGCGGTGGGAGCAATCAGCCCCAGCATTTT. This codes for CATSRGGGGSNQPQHF.

The CDR3 DNA reads as TGTGCCAGCAGCAGAGCGCCAGGACTAGCGGCTAATGAGCAGTTCTTC. Translation gives CASSRAPGLAANEQFF. This sequence joins TRBV9 and TRBJ2-1; 10 bases are a match to TRBD2. V gave up 4 bases and J gave up 7 bases; unmatched junction bases: 11. The germline V gene has CDR1 SGDLS and CDR2 YYNGEE. The CDR3 runs 16 residues.